The 3 T cell receptor beta chains listed next were all sequenced from one sample in a study of human T cells and chemical hapten exposure. TCRdb redid the calling of the 5' RACE reads with MiXCR, one entry per CDR3 protein. The sample lists under 85,000 distinct CDR3 sequences, more than 7.5% occurring once. Whole blood that had not been fractionated was the source of extracted total RNA. Receptor source: a male donor in good health.

This clonotype has only a few counts. The CDR3 loop is CASRNSENTGELFF. CDR3 coding DNA: TGTGCCAGCAGAAATAGCGAGAACACCGGGGAGCTGTTTTTT. The chain couples TRBV7-3 to TRBJ2-2; weak D call: TRBD2 (5 bases). Germline lookup yields CDR1 SGHTA and CDR2 FQGTGA. The CDR3 contains 14 residues. With 6 bases removed from V and 1 base from J, the gap between germline ends came to 9 bases. Full variable domain (missing parts from reference TRBV7-3 and TRBJ2-2): GAGVSQTPSNKVTEKGKYVELRCDPISGHTALYWYRQSLGQGPEFLIYFQGTGAADDSGLPNDRFFAVRPEGSVSTLKIQRTERGDSAVYLCASRNSENTGELFFGEGSRLTVL.

This clonotype was recorded at least ten times. The chain joins TRBV4-2 to TRBJ1-6; 7 nucleotides match TRBD1. The germline V gene encodes CDR1 LGHNA and CDR2 YNFKEQ. V lost 3 bases to trimming and J lost 7 bases; unmatched junction nucleotides: 6. This CDR3 has 15 amino acids. CDR3 residues: CASSHNRGGNSPLHF. CDR3 in DNA: TGTGCCAGCAGCCACAACAGGGGCGGCAATTCACCCCTCCACTTT.

This clonotype has more than one count but fewer than ten. The CDR3 DNA follows: TGTGCCAGCAGCCCGACATTATACGAGCAGTACTTC. This codes for CASSPTLYEQYF. V gene TRBV7-2 combines with J gene TRBJ2-7; D is ambiguous. This CDR3 has 12 residues. Trimming took off 5 bases at V and 4 bases at J, with 9 bases between the two ends. Germline CDR1 SGHTA, CDR2 FQGNSA.